This T cell receptor (beta chain) stems from a study of regulatory T cells in long-lasting Graves disease. Study as a whole: Graves' patients, diagnosed recently, had received antithyroid drugs under 3 months.

The CDR3 has 16 amino acids. V lost 4 bases and J 5 bases, leaving 23 bases between the germline ends. Germline V gives CDR1 DFQATT, CDR2 SNEGSKA (reference sequence). Arm-PCR of CDR3 regions and iRepertoire HTBI primers were used to build TCR beta libraries. TCRdb analysed the multiplex PCR reads with MiXCR anew, one entry per CDR3 protein. This sample yields 350,000 to 450,000 distinct CDR3 sequences, of which 15% are seen a single time; about 7.8% belongs to the top ten. The time point here: newly diagnosed GD, antithyroid drugs for less than 3 months. With RNA extracted from PBMCs as input, the TCR library was made. This sample was shared with a second study, whose subject was T cells in Graves' hyperthyroidism and ophthalmopathy.

The genes are TRBV20-1 and TRBJ2-5; D possibly corresponds to TRBD1 (5 bases). The material was peripheral blood mononuclear cells (PBMCs), obtained at new diagnosis, from a patient treated with antithyroid drugs. The receptor was derived from a woman aged 40-49 years with Graves disease. The CDR3 loop is CSAMPQGGARGETQYF. The CDR3, as DNA: TGCAGTGCTATGCCCCAGGGTGGGGCGCGCGGCGAGACCCAGTACTTC.